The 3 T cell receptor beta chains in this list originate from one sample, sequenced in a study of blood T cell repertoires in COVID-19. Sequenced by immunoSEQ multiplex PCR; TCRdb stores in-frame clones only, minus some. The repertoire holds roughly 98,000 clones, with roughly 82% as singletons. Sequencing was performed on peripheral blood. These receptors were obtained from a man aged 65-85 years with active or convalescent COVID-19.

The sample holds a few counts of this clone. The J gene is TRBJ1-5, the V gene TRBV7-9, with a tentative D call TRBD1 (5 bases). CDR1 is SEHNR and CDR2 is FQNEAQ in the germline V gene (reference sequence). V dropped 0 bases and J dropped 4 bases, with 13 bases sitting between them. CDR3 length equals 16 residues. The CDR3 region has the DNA TGTGCCAGCAGCTTAGCGGAGGGGAGTGTGAATCAGCCCCAGCATTTT. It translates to CASSLAEGSVNQPQHF.

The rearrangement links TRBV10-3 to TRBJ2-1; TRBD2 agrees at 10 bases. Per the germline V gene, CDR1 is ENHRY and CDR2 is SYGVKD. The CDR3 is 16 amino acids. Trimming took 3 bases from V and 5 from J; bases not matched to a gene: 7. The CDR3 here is CAISDTRTSGNNEQFF. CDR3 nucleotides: TGTGCCATCAGTGATACGAGGACTAGCGGAAACAATGAGCAGTTCTTC.

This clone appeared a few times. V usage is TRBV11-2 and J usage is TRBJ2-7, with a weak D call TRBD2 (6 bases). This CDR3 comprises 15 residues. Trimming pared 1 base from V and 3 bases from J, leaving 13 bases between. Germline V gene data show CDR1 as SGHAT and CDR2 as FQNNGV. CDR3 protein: CASSLAWRGVYEQYF. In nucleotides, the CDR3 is TGTGCCAGCAGCTTAGCTTGGCGGGGAGTCTACGAGCAGTACTTC. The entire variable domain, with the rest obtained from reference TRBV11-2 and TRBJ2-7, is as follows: EAGVAQSPRYKIIEKRQSVAFWCNPISGHATLYWYQQILGQGPKLLIQFQNNGVVDDSQLPKDRFSAERLKGVDSTLKIQPAKLEDSAVYLCASSLAWRGVYEQYFGPGTRLTVT.